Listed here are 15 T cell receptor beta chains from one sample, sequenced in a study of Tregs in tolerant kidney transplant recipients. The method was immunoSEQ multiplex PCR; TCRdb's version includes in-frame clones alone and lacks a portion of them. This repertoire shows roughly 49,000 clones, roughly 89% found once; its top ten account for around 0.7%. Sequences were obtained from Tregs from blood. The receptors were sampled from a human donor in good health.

CDR3 nucleotides: TGTGCCACCAGCAGAGATTTAGGGGTTGGCGAGCAGTACTTC. Protein product: CATSRDLGVGEQYF. The chain joins TRBV15 to TRBJ2-5, with D possibly TRBD1 on 5 matching bases. The closer fit of TRBJ2-7 to the DNA end suggests the J call may be wrong. The CDR3 has 14 residues. CDR1 LNHNV and CDR2 YYDKDF come from the germline V gene (reference sequence).

In DNA form, the CDR3 reads TGCGCCAGCAGCCAAGATAGCAGGGACAGGTCGCTTGGGGAGCTGTTTTTT. Translated: CASSQDSRDRSLGELFF. The chain recombines TRBV4-1 with TRBJ2-2, with 8 bases identical to TRBD1. V was clipped by 0 bases and J by 8 bases; unmatched bases: 11. CDR1 MGHRA and CDR2 YSYEKL come from the germline V gene. The CDR3 sequence is 17 residues long.

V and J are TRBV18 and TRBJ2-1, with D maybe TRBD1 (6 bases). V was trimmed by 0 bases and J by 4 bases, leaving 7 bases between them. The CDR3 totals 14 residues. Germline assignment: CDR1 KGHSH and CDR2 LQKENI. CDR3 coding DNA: TGTGCCAGCTCACCACCGGGACATTACAATGAGCAGTTCTTC. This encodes CASSPPGHYNEQFF.

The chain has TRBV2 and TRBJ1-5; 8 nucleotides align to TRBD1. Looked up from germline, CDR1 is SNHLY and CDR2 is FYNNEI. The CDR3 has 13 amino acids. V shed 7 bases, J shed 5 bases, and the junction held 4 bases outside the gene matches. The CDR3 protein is CASTTQGDQPQHF. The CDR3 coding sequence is TGTGCCAGCACCACACAGGGGGATCAGCCCCAGCATTTT.

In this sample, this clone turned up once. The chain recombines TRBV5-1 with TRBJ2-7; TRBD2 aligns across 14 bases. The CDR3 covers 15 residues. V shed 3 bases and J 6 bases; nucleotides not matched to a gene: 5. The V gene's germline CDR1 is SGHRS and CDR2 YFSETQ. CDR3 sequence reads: CASSSGLAGEGEQYF. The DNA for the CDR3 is TGCGCCAGCAGCTCGGGACTAGCGGGAGAGGGCGAGCAGTACTTC.

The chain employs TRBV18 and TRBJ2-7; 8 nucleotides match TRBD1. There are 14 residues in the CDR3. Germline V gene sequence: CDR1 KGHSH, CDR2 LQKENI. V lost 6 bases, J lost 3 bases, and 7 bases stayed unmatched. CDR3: CASSTQGEYYEQYF. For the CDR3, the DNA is TGTGCCAGCTCGACACAGGGGGAATACTACGAGCAGTACTTC.

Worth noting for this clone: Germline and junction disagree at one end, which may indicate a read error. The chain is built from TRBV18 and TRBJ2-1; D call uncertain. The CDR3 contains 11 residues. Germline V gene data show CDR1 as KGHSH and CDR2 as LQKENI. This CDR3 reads CASSSPNEQFF. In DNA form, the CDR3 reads TGTGCCAGCTCATCACCCAATGAGCAGTTCTTC.

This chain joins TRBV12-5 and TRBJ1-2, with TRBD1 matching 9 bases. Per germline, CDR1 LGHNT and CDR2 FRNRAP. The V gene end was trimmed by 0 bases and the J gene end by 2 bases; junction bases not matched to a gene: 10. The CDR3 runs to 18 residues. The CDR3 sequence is CASGLVQGRGQGNYGYTF. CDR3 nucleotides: TGTGCTAGTGGTTTGGTACAAGGTAGGGGACAGGGAAACTATGGCTACACCTTC.

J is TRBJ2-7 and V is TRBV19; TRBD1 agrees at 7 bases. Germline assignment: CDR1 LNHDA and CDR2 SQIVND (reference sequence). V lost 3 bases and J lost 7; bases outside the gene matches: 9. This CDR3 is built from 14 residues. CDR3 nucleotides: TGTGCCAGTAGTATTCGAGACAGGGCTCAGGAGCAGTACTTC. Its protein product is CASSIRDRAQEQYF.

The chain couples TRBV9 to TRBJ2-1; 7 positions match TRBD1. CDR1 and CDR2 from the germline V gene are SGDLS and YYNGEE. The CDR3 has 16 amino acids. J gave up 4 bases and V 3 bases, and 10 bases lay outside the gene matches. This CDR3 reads CASSEYSGTEYNEQFF. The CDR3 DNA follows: TGTGCCAGCAGCGAATACTCCGGGACAGAGTACAATGAGCAGTTCTTC.

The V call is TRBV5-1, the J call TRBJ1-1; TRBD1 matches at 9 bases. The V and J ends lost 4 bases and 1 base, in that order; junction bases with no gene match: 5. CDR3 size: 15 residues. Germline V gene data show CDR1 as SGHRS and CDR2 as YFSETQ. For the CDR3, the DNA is TGCGCCAGCAGCCCCAGGACAGGGGAGAACACTGAAGCTTTCTTT. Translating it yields CASSPRTGENTEAFF. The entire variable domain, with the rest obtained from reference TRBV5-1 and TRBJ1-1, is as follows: KAGVTQTPRYLIKTRGQQVTLSCSPISGHRSVSWYQQTPGQGLQFLFEYFSETQRNKGNFPGRFSGRQFSNSRSEMNVSTLELGDSALYLCASSPRTGENTEAFFGQGTRLTVV.

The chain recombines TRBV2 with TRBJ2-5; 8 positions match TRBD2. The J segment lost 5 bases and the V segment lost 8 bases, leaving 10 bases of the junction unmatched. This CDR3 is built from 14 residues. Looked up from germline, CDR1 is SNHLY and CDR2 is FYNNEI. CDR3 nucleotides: TGTGCCAGCCAACGGGAGGGCCTAGGTGAGACCCAGTACTTC. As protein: CASQREGLGETQYF. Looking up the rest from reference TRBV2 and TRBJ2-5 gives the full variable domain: EPEVTQTPSHQVTQMGQEVILRCVPISNHLYFYWYRQILGQKVEFLVSFYNNEISEKSEIFDDQFSVERPDGSNFTLKIRSTKLEDSAMYFCASQREGLGETQYFGPGTRLLVL.

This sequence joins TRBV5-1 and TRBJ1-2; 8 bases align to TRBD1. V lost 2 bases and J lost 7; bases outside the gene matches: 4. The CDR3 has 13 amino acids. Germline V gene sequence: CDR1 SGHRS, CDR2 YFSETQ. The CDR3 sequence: CASSFDRGTGYTF. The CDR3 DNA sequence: TGCGCCAGCAGCTTTGACAGGGGAACTGGCTACACCTTC.

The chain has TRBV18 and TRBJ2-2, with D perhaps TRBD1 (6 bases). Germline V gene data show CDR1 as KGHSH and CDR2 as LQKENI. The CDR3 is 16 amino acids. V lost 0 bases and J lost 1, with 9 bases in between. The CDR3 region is CASSPPVGQNTGELFF. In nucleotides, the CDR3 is TGTGCCAGCTCACCACCGGTGGGACAGAACACCGGGGAGCTGTTTTTT.

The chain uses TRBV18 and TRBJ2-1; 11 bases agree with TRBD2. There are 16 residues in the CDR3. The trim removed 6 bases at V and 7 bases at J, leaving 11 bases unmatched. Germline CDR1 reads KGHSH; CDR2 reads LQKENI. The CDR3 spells CASSTRVPSGRNEQFF. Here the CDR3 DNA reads TGTGCCAGCTCGACAAGGGTGCCTAGCGGGAGGAATGAGCAGTTCTTC.